The rows below give T cell receptor beta chains drawn from one sample of a study of blood T cell repertoires in COVID-19. Using immunoSEQ multiplex PCR, the repertoire was profiled, and TCRdb retains in-frame clones only, with some absent. Among around 32,000 clones listed, more than 80% were seen once. Sequenced material: peripheral blood. These receptors were taken from a male donor with active COVID-19. The CDR3 runs from the conserved cysteine through the conserved F or W. Fields, in order: clone size, CDR3 length, D gene, J gene, V gene, CDR3 protein, CDR3 DNA. D genes are given only for firm matches. Expanded clones are given a class, and other clones once, few, many or no size at all.

size: -
length: 16
D: -
J: TRBJ1-1
V: TRBV21-1
CDR3: CASSKEAGTSNTEAFF
DNA: TGTGCCAGCAGCAAAGAAGCAGGCACATCGAACACTGAAGCTTTCTTT

size: -
length: 12
D: -
J: TRBJ1-2
V: TRBV10-1
CDR3: CASIRGRDGYTF
DNA: TGCGCCAGCATACGGGGGAGGGATGGCTACACCTTC

size: -
length: 18
D: TRBD1
J: TRBJ2-1
V: TRBV4-1
CDR3: CASSQRPSGTGIYNEQFF
DNA: TGCGCCAGCAGCCAAAGACCCTCCGGGACAGGGATATACAATGAGCAGTTCTTC

size: -
length: 13
D: -
J: TRBJ1-1
V: TRBV7-9
CDR3: CASSLEGRTEAFF
DNA: TGTGCCAGCAGCTTAGAGGGGAGGACTGAAGCTTTCTTT

size: once
length: 19
D: TRBD2
J: TRBJ2-3
V: TRBV3-1/TRBV3-2
CDR3: CASSLLHPLAGALTDTQYF
DNA: TGTGCCAGCAGCCTACTTCACCCATTAGCGGGGGCCCTCACAGATACGCAGTATTTT

size: -
length: 15
D: TRBD1
J: TRBJ1-6
V: TRBV18
CDR3: CASSPGTGGSSPLHF
DNA: TGTGCCAGCTCACCAGGGACAGGGGGCAGTTCACCCCTCCACTTT

size: medium-sized
length: 15
D: TRBD1
J: TRBJ1-2
V: TRBV4-1
CDR3: CASSPATGANYGYTF
DNA: TGCGCCAGCAGCCCCGCGACAGGGGCTAACTATGGCTACACCTTC

size: once
length: 18
D: -
J: TRBJ2-1
V: TRBV19
CDR3: CASTGGRDIMSSYNEQFF
DNA: TGTGCCAGTACCGGGGGGCGCGATATAATGAGCTCCTACAATGAGCAGTTCTTC

size: -
length: 16
D: -
J: TRBJ1-5
V: TRBV7-8
CDR3: CASSLDKGISNQPQHF
DNA: TGTGCCAGCAGCTTAGATAAGGGGATTAGCAATCAGCCCCAGCATTTT

size: -
length: 17
D: -
J: TRBJ1-2
V: TRBV5-4
CDR3: CASSLGLVPLRFDGYTF
DNA: TGTGCCAGCAGCTTGGGGCTGGTCCCGCTGCGGTTTGATGGCTACACCTTC

size: -
length: 12
D: -
J: TRBJ1-2
V: TRBV6-5
CDR3: CASRVGSIGYTF
DNA: TGTGCCAGCAGGGTGGGGAGTATAGGCTACACCTTC

size: -
length: 15
D: TRBD1
J: TRBJ2-7
V: TRBV19
CDR3: CASSTTGTGVYEQYF
DNA: TGTGCCAGTAGTACTACCGGGACAGGGGTCTACGAGCAGTACTTC

size: -
length: 14
D: TRBD1
J: TRBJ1-1
V: TRBV5-1
CDR3: CASSPDRGLTEAFF
DNA: TGCGCCAGCAGTCCCGACAGGGGGCTCACTGAAGCTTTCTTT

size: -
length: 16
D: TRBD1
J: TRBJ1-2
V: TRBV11-3
CDR3: CASSPAGTAANYGYTF
DNA: TGTGCCAGCAGCCCGGCCGGGACAGCTGCTAACTATGGCTACACCTTC

size: -
length: 13
D: -
J: TRBJ1-1
V: TRBV2
CDR3: CASSAQVGAEAFF
DNA: TGTGCCAGTAGTGCCCAGGTGGGCGCTGAAGCTTTCTTT

size: -
length: 17
D: TRBD2
J: TRBJ2-1
V: TRBV19
CDR3: CASSFRLAGGLYNEQFF
DNA: TGTGCCAGTAGTTTCCGACTAGCGGGGGGCCTCTACAATGAGCAGTTCTTC

size: once
length: 15
D: TRBD1
J: TRBJ1-4
V: TRBV19
CDR3: CASSPSGQRYEKLFF
DNA: TGTGCCAGTAGTCCCTCGGGACAGCGATATGAAAAACTGTTTTTT

size: -
length: 16
D: -
J: TRBJ2-6
V: TRBV29-1
CDR3: CSVAGVSHSGANVLTF
DNA: TGCAGCGTTGCAGGGGTTTCCCACTCTGGGGCCAACGTCCTGACTTTC

size: -
length: 14
D: -
J: TRBJ2-1
V: TRBV15
CDR3: CATSRDTSPGGQFF
DNA: TGTGCCACCAGCAGAGATACATCACCTGGTGGGCAGTTCTTC

size: -
length: 13
D: -
J: TRBJ1-1
V: TRBV6-6
CDR3: CASSPKIAGGAFF
DNA: TGTGCCAGCAGTCCGAAGATCGCCGGAGGAGCTTTCTTT

size: -
length: 14
D: TRBD1
J: TRBJ2-7
V: TRBV5-1
CDR3: CASSSLRGRYEQYF
DNA: TGCGCCAGCAGCTCCCTAAGGGGGCGGTACGAGCAGTACTTC

size: -
length: 15
D: TRBD2
J: TRBJ2-5
V: TRBV7-2
CDR3: CASSLGLAGDKTQYF
DNA: TGTGCCAGCAGCTTAGGGTTAGCGGGGGACAAGACCCAGTACTTC

size: -
length: 14
D: -
J: TRBJ2-3
V: TRBV6-5
CDR3: CANPRGRVTDTQYF
DNA: TGTGCCAACCCGCGGGGAAGGGTAACAGATACGCAGTATTTT

size: -
length: 17
D: -
J: TRBJ2-2
V: TRBV4-1
CDR3: CASSDIFRSRSSGELFF
DNA: TGCGCCAGCAGCGACATTTTCCGGTCCCGCTCTTCCGGGGAGCTGTTTTTT

size: -
length: 15
D: TRBD1
J: TRBJ1-1
V: TRBV4-1
CDR3: CASRKDRVRNTEAFF
DNA: TGCGCCAGCAGAAAGGACAGGGTCCGGAACACTGAAGCTTTCTTT

size: -
length: 19
D: TRBD1
J: TRBJ1-5
V: TRBV28
CDR3: CASSPPLGQGKLGAGSRHF
DNA: TGTGCCAGCAGTCCCCCGCTAGGACAGGGGAAGCTGGGGGCAGGTAGTAGGCATTTT

size: -
length: 15
D: -
J: TRBJ1-4
V: TRBV6-5
CDR3: CASSYTSTTNEKLFF
DNA: TGTGCCAGCAGCTATACTTCTACAACTAATGAAAAACTGTTTTTT

size: -
length: 17
D: -
J: TRBJ2-3
V: TRBV24-1
CDR3: CATSDPRVGTSTDTQYF
DNA: TGTGCCACCAGTGACCCGCGGGTCGGGACTAGCACAGATACGCAGTATTTT

size: -
length: 12
D: TRBD1
J: TRBJ2-5
V: TRBV29-1
CDR3: CSAWDSKETQYF
DNA: TGCAGCGCCTGGGACAGTAAAGAGACCCAGTACTTC

size: -
length: 17
D: -
J: TRBJ1-6
V: TRBV7-9
CDR3: CASSSNGGGARNSPLHF
DNA: TGTGCCAGCAGCTCGAACGGCGGGGGGGCTCGGAATTCACCCCTCCACTTT

size: few
length: 12
D: -
J: TRBJ1-2
V: TRBV25-1
CDR3: CATHEGYYGYTF
DNA: TGTGCCACCCACGAGGGATACTATGGCTACACCTTC

size: -
length: 13
D: -
J: TRBJ1-5
V: TRBV12-3/TRBV12-4
CDR3: CASSRFGVQPQHF
DNA: TGTGCCAGCAGCCGATTCGGAGTTCAGCCCCAGCATTTT

size: -
length: 16
D: -
J: TRBJ1-3
V: TRBV4-1
CDR3: CASSSTVQYSGNTIYF
DNA: TGCGCCAGCAGTTCCACGGTTCAATACTCTGGAAACACCATATATTTT

size: once
length: 14
D: -
J: TRBJ2-5
V: TRBV6-5
CDR3: CASRTLATMETQYF
DNA: TGTGCCAGCAGGACACTAGCCACGATGGAGACCCAGTACTTC

size: once
length: 18
D: -
J: TRBJ2-1
V: TRBV18
CDR3: CASSPSPGQISGVAEQFF
DNA: TGTGCCAGCTCACCATCTCCCGGACAAATTAGTGGAGTGGCTGAGCAGTTCTTC

size: -
length: 15
D: -
J: TRBJ2-7
V: TRBV13
CDR3: CASSYTGQGSYEQYF
DNA: TGTGCCAGCAGCTATACAGGGCAGGGCTCCTACGAGCAGTACTTC

size: -
length: 13
D: TRBD1
J: TRBJ1-2
V: TRBV9
CDR3: CASSTGQGDGYTF
DNA: TGTGCCAGCAGCACGGGACAGGGGGACGGCTACACCTTC

size: -
length: 14
D: -
J: TRBJ1-1
V: TRBV10-2
CDR3: CASSLQGGMTEAFF
DNA: TGCGCCAGCAGCCTCCAGGGAGGTATGACTGAAGCTTTCTTT

size: -
length: 17
D: TRBD1
J: TRBJ1-2
V: TRBV7-2
CDR3: CASSSWGGTGSNYGYTF
DNA: TGTGCCAGCAGCTCTTGGGGGGGGACAGGGTCTAACTATGGCTACACCTTC

size: -
length: 14
D: -
J: TRBJ1-1
V: TRBV6-2/TRBV6-3
CDR3: CASSIGQMNTEAFF
DNA: TGTGCCAGCAGTATCGGACAGATGAACACTGAAGCTTTCTTT